This TCR beta chain was profiled in a study of blood T cell repertoires in COVID-19. Across the study: Acute-phase and convalescent COVID-19 samples originated in the United States, Italy and Spain. T cells, B-cell-depleted T cells, or PBMCs supplied cDNA or gDNA.

In the original analysis: Researchers report that nucleated cell counts were estimated from reference gene primer amplification. Assay used: immunoSEQ multiplex PCR; TCRdb lists only in-frame clones, some missing. The DNA gave D and trimming, while V, J and clone size come from that table. Of about 160,000 clones detected, over 65% appear once; the ten largest clones hold roughly 8%. This CDR3 has 17 residues. The material sequenced was peripheral blood. The receptor was isolated from a man between 60 and 75 years old with acute or convalescent COVID-19. The chain has TRBV21-1 and TRBJ2-6; no check of the table's D call, TRBD1, against the DNA was made. TRBV21-1 is marked as a pseudogene. CDR3 in amino acids: CASSKGTGVSGANVLTF. The CDR3 DNA is TGTGCCAGCAGCAAGGGGACAGGGGTTTCTGGGGCCAACGTCCTGACTTTC.